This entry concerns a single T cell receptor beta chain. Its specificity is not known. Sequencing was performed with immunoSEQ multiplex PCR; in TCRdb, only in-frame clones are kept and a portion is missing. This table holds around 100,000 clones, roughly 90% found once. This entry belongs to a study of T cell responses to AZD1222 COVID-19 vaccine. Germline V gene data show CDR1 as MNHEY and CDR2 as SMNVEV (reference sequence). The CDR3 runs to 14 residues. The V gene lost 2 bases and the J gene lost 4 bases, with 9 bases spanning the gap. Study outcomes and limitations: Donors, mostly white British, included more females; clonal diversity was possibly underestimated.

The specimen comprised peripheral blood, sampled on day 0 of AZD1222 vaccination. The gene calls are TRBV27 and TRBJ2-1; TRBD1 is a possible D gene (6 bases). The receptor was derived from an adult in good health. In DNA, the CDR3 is TGTGCCAGCAGTTTAGCACAGGGTTACAATGAGCAGTTCTTC. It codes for CASSLAQGYNEQFF.